This TCR beta chain was sequenced in a study of cytomegalovirus exposure and HLA in healthy donors. Overall study: For the 300 to 450 genotyped donors, more than 65% fell within the Caucasian-associated ancestry cluster. Findings of the study overall: Later analysis identified several of the most significant clusters that appeared linked to common viral pathogens. Across all donors, roughly uniform sequencing depth was an assumption of the presence/absence analyses.

PCR involved 60 Vbeta and 13 Jbeta primers. The table came from immunoSEQ multiplex PCR; TCRdb's copy has only in-frame clones and leaves some out. Of 100,000 to 150,000 clones listed, around three quarters were seen once; the top ten hold around 3.3%. As to this clone: Its specificity is unknown.

Sequencing used PBMCs. The sequence was collected from a woman in her forties or fifties in good health and CMV-seronegative.

The CDR3, as DNA: TGCGCCAGCAGCCAAGATAGGGGGGGACAGGTGGGCAAACTGTTTTTT. This translates into CASSQDRGGQVGKLFF. This chain uses TRBV4-3 with TRBJ1-4; 8 nucleotides match TRBD1. The CDR3 is 16 amino acids. Per germline, CDR1 LGHNA and CDR2 YSLEER. V shed 0 bases, J shed 11 bases, and the junction held 11 bases outside the gene matches.